This T cell receptor (beta chain) was obtained from a study of blood T cell repertoires in COVID-19. Background on the study: The origin of the acute and convalescent COVID-19 samples was the United States, Italy and Spain. PBMCs, B-cell-depleted T cells, or T cells were the source of the cDNA or gDNA that made up the material.

Assay used: immunoSEQ multiplex PCR; TCRdb lists only in-frame clones, some missing. The table has about 80,000 clones, around 83% seen once. The CDR3 has 15 residues. The germline gives CDR1 LNHDA, CDR2 SQIVND (reference sequence). V gave up 6 bases and J gave up 0 bases, with 14 bases separating them. The source is a woman in her 70s with acute or convalescent COVID-19. Sequenced input: peripheral blood. The V and J genes are TRBV19 and TRBJ1-1, with D maybe TRBD1 (5 bases). CDR3 coding DNA: TGTGCCAGTAGAGCAGGGCACCAATTGAACACTGAAGCTTTCTTT. Protein: CASRAGHQLNTEAFF. Based on the CDR3 plus reference TRBV19 and TRBJ1-1, the full variable domain is DGGITQSPKYLFRKEGQNVTLSCEQNLNHDAMYWYRQDPGQGLRLIYYSQIVNDFQKGDIAEGYSVSREKKESFPLTVTSAQKNPTAFYLCASRAGHQLNTEAFFGQGTRLTVV.